This T cell receptor beta chain is drawn from a study of naive and memory T cell subsets. On this clonotype itself: The antigen remains unidentified.

General observations from the study: This RNA-based method may be sensitive to activation-related transcript changes.

Germline V lookup: CDR1 MNHNS, CDR2 SASEGT. CDR3 length equals 18 residues. V shed 5 bases, J shed 1 base, and the junction held 9 bases outside the gene matches. A UMI-containing oligonucleotide was joined by 3' ligation to the TCR cDNA template. Adult healthy volunteers gave 2.5 ml peripheral blood for whole-blood RNA. Input was 1 to 1000 ng of DNase-treated total RNA without cell sorting. Four PCR rounds used nested alpha and beta constant region primers plus the SP2 primer. Using its own MiXCR run on the 5' RACE reads, TCRdb lists one record per CDR3 protein. The repertoire has 25,000 to 35,000 distinct CDR3 sequences, 16% of them found once; the top ten carry around 2.6%.

The sequence was obtained from a female donor in good health. The chain recombines TRBV6-1 with TRBJ2-2, with 11 bases fitting TRBD2. CDR3 sequence: CASSSLAGGVLNTGELFF. As DNA, the CDR3 is TGTGCCAGCAGTTCGCTAGCGGGGGGTGTGTTGAACACCGGGGAGCTGTTTTTT.